This entry lists 29 T cell receptor beta chains sequenced from one sample in a study of chemoradiotherapy in HPV16-positive cancers. Repertoires were generated with immunoSEQ multiplex PCR, while TCRdb's copy carries only in-frame clones and drops some. The sample carries about 39,000 clones, 76% recorded once. This material consisted of blood, taken from a patient who underwent chemoradiotherapy. The receptor set was obtained from a human donor with HPV-associated anogenital cancer.

V is TRBV4-2 and J is TRBJ2-1; tentatively, D is TRBD2 (6 bases). This CDR3 comprises 15 residues. V lost 1 base and J lost 4, with 11 bases in between. Germline V lookup: CDR1 LGHNA, CDR2 YNFKEQ. This CDR3 is CASSQAASAYNEQFF. DNA of the CDR3: TGTGCCAGCAGCCAAGCGGCTAGCGCATACAATGAGCAGTTCTTC.

The chain links TRBV4-1 to TRBJ2-2; D is uncertain. V lost 3 bases, J lost 7 bases, and 9 bases lay in between. This CDR3 is built from 13 residues. Germline assignment: CDR1 MGHRA and CDR2 YSYEKL. In DNA form, the CDR3 reads TGCGCCAGCAGCCATCACAAGGACGGGGAGCTGTTTTTT. Translating gives CASSHHKDGELFF.

The chain recombines TRBV6-6 with TRBJ2-7; 8 nucleotides match TRBD2. The trim removed 6 bases at V and 3 bases at J, leaving 7 bases unmatched. The CDR3 has 14 amino acids. The V gene's germline CDR1 is MNHNY and CDR2 SVGAGI (reference sequence). In DNA form, the CDR3 reads TGTGCCAGCAGAATATCCCTAGCGGGCTACGAGCAGTACTTC. It yields the protein CASRISLAGYEQYF.

The CDR3 here is CASSLEVTGTNTDTQYF. CDR3 nucleotide sequence: TGTGCCAGCAGCTTAGAGGTCACGGGGACGAACACAGATACGCAGTATTTT. The genes are TRBV11-2 and TRBJ2-3; D is tentatively TRBD1 or TRBD2 (5 bases each). This CDR3 spans 17 amino acids. The V and J ends lost 0 bases and 2 bases respectively, with 15 bases between them. Germline V gene sequence: CDR1 SGHAT, CDR2 FQNNGV. Variable domain in full (rest from reference TRBV11-2 and TRBJ2-3): EAGVAQSPRYKIIEKRQSVAFWCNPISGHATLYWYQQILGQGPKLLIQFQNNGVVDDSQLPKDRFSAERLKGVDSTLKIQPAKLEDSAVYLCASSLEVTGTNTDTQYFGPGTRLTVL.

The chain recombines TRBV30 with TRBJ2-2; D is unclear. This CDR3 contains 13 residues. The V end lost 2 bases, the J end lost 3 bases, and 7 bases lay between the germline ends. Germline CDR1 is GTSNPN and CDR2 is SVGIG (reference sequence). The CDR3 DNA sequence: TGTGCCTGGAGTTCCTCCTACACCGGGGAGCTGTTTTTT. Encoded protein: CAWSSSYTGELFF.

The chain employs TRBV27 and TRBJ2-7; TRBD1 agrees at 7 bases. The CDR3 covers 13 residues. The J segment lost 5 bases and the V segment lost 6 bases, leaving 7 bases of the junction unmatched. CDR1 and CDR2 (germline): MNHEY, SMNVEV (reference sequence). CDR3 loop: CASSGQERNEQYF. The CDR3 DNA follows: TGTGCCAGCAGCGGACAGGAACGGAACGAGCAGTACTTC.

The V gene is TRBV4-3, the J gene TRBJ1-5, with no clear D. Germline V gives CDR1 LGHNA, CDR2 YSLEER. The CDR3 is 14 amino acids. Trimming left V 0 bases short and J 6 bases short, with 9 bases between. In DNA, the CDR3 is TGCGCCAGCAGCCAAGATCAAAAGGGTCAGCCCCAGCATTTT. Translated, it gives CASSQDQKGQPQHF.

Concerning this clone itself: Other DNA sequences in the same sample also yield this CDR3. The chain employs TRBV7-9 and TRBJ2-1; no definite D call. The germline V gene encodes CDR1 SEHNR and CDR2 FQNEAQ (reference sequence). The CDR3 covers 12 residues. Deletions cut 1 base from V and 6 bases from J, with 4 bases between. The CDR3: CASSLGANEQFF. The CDR3 DNA is TGTGCCAGCAGCTTAGGGGCCAATGAGCAGTTCTTC.

This clone was recorded a few times. This sequence joins TRBV7-3 and TRBJ2-2, with TRBD2 identical over 11 bases. With 5 bases clipped from V and 1 base from J, the junction kept 0 bases outside the gene matches. Germline loops: CDR1 SGHTA, CDR2 FQGTGA. This CDR3 has 15 amino acids. The CDR3 sequence: CASSTSGGNTGELFF. CDR3 bases: TGTGCCAGCAGCACTAGCGGGGGGAACACCGGGGAGCTGTTTTTT.

This sequence joins TRBV19 and TRBJ1-6; D is ambiguous. The CDR3 covers 17 residues. With 1 base removed from V and 6 bases from J, the gap between germline ends came to 16 bases. Germline values: CDR1 LNHDA, CDR2 SQIVND (reference sequence). The CDR3 bases are TGTGCCAGTAGTATAGCCCTTGCGGGCACTCTTAATTCACCCCTCCACTTT. Translated: CASSIALAGTLNSPLHF. The whole variable domain, filled in from reference TRBV19 and TRBJ1-6, reads DGGITQSPKYLFRKEGQNVTLSCEQNLNHDAMYWYRQDPGQGLRLIYYSQIVNDFQKGDIAEGYSVSREKKESFPLTVTSAQKNPTAFYLCASSIALAGTLNSPLHFGNGTRLTVT.

The chain couples TRBV5-4 to TRBJ1-3, with 7 bases fitting TRBD1. The CDR3 totals 16 residues. J was trimmed by 0 bases and V by 5 bases; bases with no gene match: 8. CDR1 SGHNT and CDR2 YYREEE come from the germline V gene (reference sequence). In nucleotides, the CDR3 is TGTGCCAGCAGTCGTCCGGGACAGCTCTCTGGAAACACCATATATTTT. Protein product: CASSRPGQLSGNTIYF.

The chain recombines TRBV7-2 with TRBJ2-5; no definite D call. The CDR3 covers 13 residues. Looked up from germline, CDR1 is SGHTA and CDR2 is FQGNSA. Trimming left V 5 bases short and J 5 bases short, with 12 bases between. The DNA of the CDR3 is TGTGCCAGCAGCCCCTCTAGTATGGAGACCCAGTACTTC. Protein sequence: CASSPSSMETQYF.

The chain carries TRBV15 and TRBJ2-1, with D possibly TRBD2 on 7 matching bases. CDR1 is LNHNV and CDR2 is YYDKDF in the germline V gene (reference sequence). V lost 3 bases to trimming and J lost 4 bases, with 19 bases between them. The CDR3 has 17 amino acids. The DNA of the CDR3 is TGTGCCACCAGCAGGGGGTTGGGGCGGGGGCCTTACAATGAGCAGTTCTTC. It encodes CATSRGLGRGPYNEQFF.

The table lists this clone with a few counts. The chain couples TRBV7-8 to TRBJ2-5; D is perhaps TRBD2 (5 bases). Trimming took 5 bases from V and 2 from J, leaving 15 bases between them. The CDR3 contains 15 residues. Germline V lookup: CDR1 SGHVS, CDR2 FQNEAQ. DNA of the CDR3: TGTGCCAGCAGCCCACCGGGCCGGGGACAAGAGACCCAGTACTTC. Translated: CASSPPGRGQETQYF.

This chain joins TRBV5-8 and TRBJ1-5, with D perhaps matching TRBD1 (5 bases). V gave up 5 bases and J gave up 1 base, with 10 bases separating them. The CDR3 runs 14 residues. Germline V gene data show CDR1 as SGHTS and CDR2 as YDEGEE. The CDR3 here is CASRGVLSNQPQHF. As DNA, the CDR3 is TGTGCCAGCAGGGGGGTCCTAAGCAATCAGCCCCAGCATTTT.

This chain uses TRBV11-2 with TRBJ1-1; 8 bases fit TRBD1. From germline, CDR1 is SGHAT and CDR2 FQNNGV. The CDR3 has 18 residues. V lost 5 bases and J lost 0; bases outside the gene matches: 14. CDR3 nucleotide sequence: TGTGCCAGCAGCCCCGACGGACAGGGAGGAGGAATGAACACTGAAGCTTTCTTT. Amino acids: CASSPDGQGGGMNTEAFF. The complete variable domain, with remaining parts taken from reference TRBV11-2 and TRBJ1-1, reads EAGVAQSPRYKIIEKRQSVAFWCNPISGHATLYWYQQILGQGPKLLIQFQNNGVVDDSQLPKDRFSAERLKGVDSTLKIQPAKLEDSAVYLCASSPDGQGGGMNTEAFFGQGTRLTVV.

The chain links TRBV5-5 to TRBJ2-7; perhaps TRBD2 as D (7 bases). The CDR3 has 13 amino acids. Deletions cut 4 bases from V and 6 bases from J, with 14 bases between. The germline V gene encodes CDR1 SGHKS and CDR2 YYEKEE (reference sequence). The CDR3 protein is CASSVNREGEQYF. CDR3 nucleotides: TGTGCCAGCAGCGTAAACAGGGAGGGCGAGCAGTACTTC.

The chain links TRBV7-2 to TRBJ2-6; 9 bases fit TRBD1. Trimming cost V 6 bases and J 1 base; bases outside gene matches: 7. Germline assignment: CDR1 SGHTA and CDR2 FQGNSA. The CDR3 has 17 amino acids. The CDR3: CASRLQGAVSGANVLTF. The DNA of the CDR3 is TGTGCCAGCAGACTACAGGGGGCGGTATCTGGGGCCAACGTCCTGACTTTC.

V and J are TRBV9 and TRBJ1-3; D not resolved. The CDR3 spans 16 residues. The V and J ends lost 0 bases and 4 bases respectively, with 14 bases between them. CDR1 and CDR2 from the germline V gene are SGDLS and YYNGEE. CDR3 in DNA: TGTGCCAGCAGCGTAGATATGGGCGGGAAAGGAAACACCATATATTTT. Amino acid sequence: CASSVDMGGKGNTIYF.

Of note for this clone: The junction departs from germline at one end; a sequencing error may be responsible. V is TRBV18 and J is TRBJ2-6; maybe TRBD1 (6 bases). From germline, CDR1 is KGHSH and CDR2 LQKENI. The CDR3 runs to 15 residues. In DNA, the CDR3 is TGTGCCAGCTCACCGATGGGGGCTGGGGCCAACGTCCCGACTTTC. Protein: CASSPMGAGANVPTF.

This sequence joins TRBV6-1 and TRBJ2-1; no clear D. Germline lookup yields CDR1 MNHNS and CDR2 SASEGT. The CDR3 totals 16 residues. The V and J ends lost 2 bases and 0 bases respectively, with 11 bases between them. The CDR3 sequence: CASSEYYYTSYNEQFF. CDR3 nucleotides: TGTGCCAGCAGTGAATACTACTATACCTCCTACAATGAGCAGTTCTTC.

V gene TRBV6-5 combines with J gene TRBJ1-3; no reliable D call. The V end was cut by 6 bases, the J end by 4 bases, with 10 bases between. The CDR3 is made up of 13 amino acids. Germline-derived CDR1 and CDR2 are MNHEY and SVGAGI. CDR3 residues: CASSRGGGNTIYF. The CDR3 DNA is TGTGCCAGCAGCCGCGGCGGAGGAAACACCATATATTTT.

This rearrangement joins TRBV5-4 to TRBJ2-7; D is unclear. V was shortened by 0 bases and J by 6 bases, with 13 bases between the two germline ends. The CDR3 loop spans 14 amino acids. CDR1 is SGHNT and CDR2 is YYREEE in the germline V gene (reference sequence). The CDR3 DNA is TGTGCCAGCAGCTTGGGGAGTTCCTATCGCGAGCAGTACTTC. Translation gives CASSLGSSYREQYF.

The CDR3: CASSYEAMIMNTEAFF. As DNA, the CDR3 is TGTGCCAGCAGTTACGAGGCGATGATCATGAACACTGAAGCTTTCTTT. J is TRBJ1-1 and V is TRBV6-5; D is undetermined. The V end was cut by 2 bases, the J end by 0 bases, with 13 bases between. The CDR3 spans 16 residues. From germline, CDR1 is MNHEY and CDR2 SVGAGI.

The chain's CDR3 is CASSSPGLAGGGNEQFF. CDR3 coding DNA: TGTGCCAGCAGTTCCCCGGGACTAGCGGGGGGGGGCAATGAGCAGTTCTTC. The V gene is TRBV2, the J gene TRBJ2-1; 16 bases line up with TRBD2. The CDR3 consists of 17 residues. Per the germline V gene, CDR1 is SNHLY and CDR2 is FYNNEI. V shed 5 bases, J shed 6 bases, and the junction held 7 bases outside the gene matches.

Points on this clone: Its ends do not fully match the called genes, so a read error is possible. This chain joins TRBV29-1 and TRBJ2-7; D may be TRBD2 (7 bases). The CDR3 sequence is 12 residues long. Germline CDR1 reads SQVTM; CDR2 reads ANQGSEA. CDR3 nucleotide sequence: TGCAGCGTCGAAGGGGGAGGGTACGAGCAGTACTTC. Translation: CSVEGGGYEQYF.

The V call is TRBV4-3, the J call TRBJ2-7, with TRBD1 matching 7 bases. The germline CDR1 and CDR2 sequences are LGHNA and YSLEER. The CDR3 length is 15 residues. After removal of 0 bases from V and 2 bases from J, the junction contained 4 bases not matched to a gene. The CDR3 region is CASSQDRTGPYEQYF. CDR3 in DNA: TGCGCCAGCAGCCAAGATAGGACAGGACCCTACGAGCAGTACTTC.

This clone appeared a few times. The genes are TRBV30 and TRBJ1-1, with D hard to call. The CDR3 contains 12 residues. The V gene lost 2 bases and the J gene lost 2 bases, with 6 bases spanning the gap. Germline V gene data show CDR1 as GTSNPN and CDR2 as SVGIG (reference sequence). The CDR3 spells CAWSFDNTEAFF. Written as DNA, the CDR3 is TGTGCCTGGAGTTTTGATAACACTGAAGCTTTCTTT.

The chain links TRBV9 to TRBJ1-3, with a possible D match to TRBD1 (5 bases). The V end lost 6 bases, the J end lost 2 bases, and 15 bases lay between the germline ends. Germline CDR1 SGDLS, CDR2 YYNGEE. CDR3 length equals 15 residues. CDR3 nucleotides: TGTGCCAGCACTACGGCGTCGGGGGCTGGAAACACCATATATTTT. Protein product: CASTTASGAGNTIYF.